This TCR beta chain was captured in a study of monozygotic twins with cystic fibrosis. Study-level information: Roughly 3.2 micrograms of fragmented DNA underwent roughly 15 PCR cycles for library preparation. General study findings and limits: In this small cohort, shared CDR3 numbers showed no association with age, concordance or disease severity. In 13 of 16 pairs, V gene usage was closest to the co-twin's.

Only in-frame clones appear in the TCRdb table, and some are missing; sequencing was by immunoSEQ multiplex PCR. The data hold 30,000 to 40,000 clones, with around 66% observed a single time. About this clone: The antigen is not known.

J lost 3 bases, V lost 4 bases, and 3 bases had no gene match. Germline CDR1 reads MNHNS; CDR2 reads SASEGT. This CDR3 is built from 15 residues. The chain combines TRBV6-1 with TRBJ2-2, with 9 positions matching TRBD2. The TCR was taken from a girl under 18 with cystic fibrosis. Source material: blood. DNA of the CDR3: TGTGCCAGCAGTGGTGCGGGAGGGTACACCGGGGAGCTGTTTTTT. Amino acid sequence: CASSGAGGYTGELFF.